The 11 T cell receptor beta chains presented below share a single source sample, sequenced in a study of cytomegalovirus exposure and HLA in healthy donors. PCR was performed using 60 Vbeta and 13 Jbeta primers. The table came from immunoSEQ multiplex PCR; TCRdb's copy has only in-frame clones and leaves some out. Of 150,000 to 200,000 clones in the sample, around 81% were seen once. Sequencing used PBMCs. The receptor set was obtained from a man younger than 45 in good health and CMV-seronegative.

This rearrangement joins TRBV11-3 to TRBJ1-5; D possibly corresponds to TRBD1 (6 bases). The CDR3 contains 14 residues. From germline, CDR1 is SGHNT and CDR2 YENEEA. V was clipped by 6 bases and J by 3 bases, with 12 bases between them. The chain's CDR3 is CASRLQGNNQPQHF. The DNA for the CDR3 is TGTGCCAGCAGACTACAGGGTAACAATCAGCCCCAGCATTTT.

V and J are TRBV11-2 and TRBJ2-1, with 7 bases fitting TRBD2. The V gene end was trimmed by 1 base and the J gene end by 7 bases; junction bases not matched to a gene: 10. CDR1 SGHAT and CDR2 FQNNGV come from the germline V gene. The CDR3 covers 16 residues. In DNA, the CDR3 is TGTGCCAGCAGCTTAGGTTCTGCGGGAGTGGGAAATGAGCAGTTCTTC. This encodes CASSLGSAGVGNEQFF.

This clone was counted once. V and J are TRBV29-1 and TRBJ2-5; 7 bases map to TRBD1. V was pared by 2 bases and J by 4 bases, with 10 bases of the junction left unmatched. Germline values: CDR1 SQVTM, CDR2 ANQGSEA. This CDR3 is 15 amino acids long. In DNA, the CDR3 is TGCAGCGTTGAAAGGCAGGGGGAAGGGGCAGAGACCCAGTACTTC. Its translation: CSVERQGEGAETQYF.

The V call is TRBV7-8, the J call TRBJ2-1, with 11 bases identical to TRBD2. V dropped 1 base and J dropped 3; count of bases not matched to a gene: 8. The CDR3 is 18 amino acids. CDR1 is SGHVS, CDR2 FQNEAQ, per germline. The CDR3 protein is CASSLDSKTSGNYNEQFF. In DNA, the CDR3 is TGTGCCAGCAGCTTAGACTCGAAGACTAGCGGGAACTACAATGAGCAGTTCTTC. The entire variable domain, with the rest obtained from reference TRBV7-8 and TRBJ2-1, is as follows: GAGVSQSPRYKVAKRGQDVALRCDPISGHVSLFWYQQALGQGPEFLTYFQNEAQLDKSGLPSDRFFAERPEGSVSTLKIQRTQQEDSAVYLCASSLDSKTSGNYNEQFFGPGTRLTVL.

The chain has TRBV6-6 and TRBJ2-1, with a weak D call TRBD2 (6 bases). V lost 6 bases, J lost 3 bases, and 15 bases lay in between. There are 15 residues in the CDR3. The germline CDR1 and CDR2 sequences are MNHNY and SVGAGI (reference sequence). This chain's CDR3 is CASSKTGLVYNEQFF. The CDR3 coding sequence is TGTGCCAGCAGCAAAACGGGACTGGTCTACAATGAGCAGTTCTTC.

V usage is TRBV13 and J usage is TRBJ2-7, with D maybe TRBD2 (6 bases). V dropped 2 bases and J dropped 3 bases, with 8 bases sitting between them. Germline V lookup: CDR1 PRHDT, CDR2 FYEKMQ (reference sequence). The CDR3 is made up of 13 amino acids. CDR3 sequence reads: CASSLRRDYEQYF. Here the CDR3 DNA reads TGTGCCAGCAGCTTACGGCGGGACTACGAGCAGTACTTC. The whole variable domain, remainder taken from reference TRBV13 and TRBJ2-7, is AAGVIQSPRHLIKEKRETATLKCYPIPRHDTVYWYQQGPGQDPQFLISFYEKMQSDKGSIPDRFSAQQFSDYHSELNMSSLELGDSALYFCASSLRRDYEQYFGPGTRLTVT.

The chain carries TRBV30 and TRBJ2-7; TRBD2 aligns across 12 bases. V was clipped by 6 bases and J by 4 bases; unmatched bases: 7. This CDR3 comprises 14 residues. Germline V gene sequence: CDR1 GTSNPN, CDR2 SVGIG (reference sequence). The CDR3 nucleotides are TGTGCCTGTAACTCCGGGACTAGCGGGTACGAGCAGTACTTC. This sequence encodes CACNSGTSGYEQYF.

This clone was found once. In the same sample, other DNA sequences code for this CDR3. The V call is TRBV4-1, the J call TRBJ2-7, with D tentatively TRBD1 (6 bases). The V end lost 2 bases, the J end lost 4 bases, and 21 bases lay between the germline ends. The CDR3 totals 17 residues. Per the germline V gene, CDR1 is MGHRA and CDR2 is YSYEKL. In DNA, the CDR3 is TGCGCCAGCAGCCAATCCCTACCAGACAGGAGAGCGTACGAGCAGTACTTC. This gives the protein CASSQSLPDRRAYEQYF.

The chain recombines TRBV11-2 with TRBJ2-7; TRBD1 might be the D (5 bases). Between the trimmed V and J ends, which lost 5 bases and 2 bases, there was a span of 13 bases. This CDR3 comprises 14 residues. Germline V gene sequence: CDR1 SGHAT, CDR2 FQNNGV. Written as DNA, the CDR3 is TGTGCCAGCAGCCCCCTAGGGGTTCCCTACGAGCAGTACTTC. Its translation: CASSPLGVPYEQYF.

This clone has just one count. CDR3 amino acids: CASRGVWGANVLTF. CDR3 sequence (DNA): TGTGCCAGTAGAGGGGTGTGGGGGGCCAACGTCCTGACTTTC. This chain links TRBV19 with TRBJ2-6; possible D gene TRBD1, 5 bases. Trimming took off 6 bases at V and 4 bases at J, with 10 bases between the two ends. This CDR3 region has 14 residues. The germline V gene encodes CDR1 LNHDA and CDR2 SQIVND (reference sequence). Complete variable domain (other parts from reference TRBV19 and TRBJ2-6): DGGITQSPKYLFRKEGQNVTLSCEQNLNHDAMYWYRQDPGQGLRLIYYSQIVNDFQKGDIAEGYSVSREKKESFPLTVTSAQKNPTAFYLCASRGVWGANVLTFGAGSRLTVL.

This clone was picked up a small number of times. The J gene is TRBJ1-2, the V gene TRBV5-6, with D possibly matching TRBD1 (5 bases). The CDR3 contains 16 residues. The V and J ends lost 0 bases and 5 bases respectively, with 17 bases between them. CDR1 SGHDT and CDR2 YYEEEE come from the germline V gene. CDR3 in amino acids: CASSLALKGRGYGYTF. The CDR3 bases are TGTGCCAGCAGCTTGGCATTGAAGGGGCGGGGGTATGGCTACACCTTC.